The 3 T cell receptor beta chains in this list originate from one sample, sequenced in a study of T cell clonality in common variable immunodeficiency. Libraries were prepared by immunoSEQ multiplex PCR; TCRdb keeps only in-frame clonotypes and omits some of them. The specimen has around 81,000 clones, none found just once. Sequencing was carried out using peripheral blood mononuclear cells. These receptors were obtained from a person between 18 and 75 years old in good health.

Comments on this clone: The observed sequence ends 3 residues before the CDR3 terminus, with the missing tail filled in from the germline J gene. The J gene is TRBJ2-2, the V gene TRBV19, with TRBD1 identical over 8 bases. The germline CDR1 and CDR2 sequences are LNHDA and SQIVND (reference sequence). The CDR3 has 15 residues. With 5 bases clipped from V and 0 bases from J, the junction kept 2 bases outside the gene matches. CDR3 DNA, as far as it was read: TGTGCCAGTAGTGTGGACAGGGCGAACACCGGGGAG. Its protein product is CASSVDRANTGE. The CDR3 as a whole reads CASSVDRANTGELFF.

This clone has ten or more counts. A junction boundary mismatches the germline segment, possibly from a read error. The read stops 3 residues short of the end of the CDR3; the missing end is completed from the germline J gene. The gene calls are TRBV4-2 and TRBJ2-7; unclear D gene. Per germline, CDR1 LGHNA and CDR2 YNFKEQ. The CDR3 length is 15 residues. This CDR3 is CASSQLASESYEQYF. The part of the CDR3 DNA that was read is TGCGCCAGCAGCCAACTCGCAAGCGAGTCCTACGAG.

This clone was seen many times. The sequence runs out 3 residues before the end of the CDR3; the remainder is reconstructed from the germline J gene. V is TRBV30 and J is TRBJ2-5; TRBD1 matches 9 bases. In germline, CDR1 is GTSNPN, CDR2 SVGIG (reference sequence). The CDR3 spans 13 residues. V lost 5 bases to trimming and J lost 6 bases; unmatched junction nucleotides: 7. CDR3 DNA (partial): TGTGCCTGGGCCGGGACAGGGAGGAAGACC. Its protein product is CAWAGTGRKT. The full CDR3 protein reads CAWAGTGRKTQYF.